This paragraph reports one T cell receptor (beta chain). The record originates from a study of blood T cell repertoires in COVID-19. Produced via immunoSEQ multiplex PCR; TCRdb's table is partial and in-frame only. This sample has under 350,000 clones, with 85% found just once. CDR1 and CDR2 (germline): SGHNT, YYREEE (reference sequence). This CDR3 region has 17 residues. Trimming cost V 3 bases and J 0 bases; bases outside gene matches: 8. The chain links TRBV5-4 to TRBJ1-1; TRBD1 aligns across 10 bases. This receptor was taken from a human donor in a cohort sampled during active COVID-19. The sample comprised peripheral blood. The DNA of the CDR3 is TGTGCCAGCAGCTACAGGGACAGGGGCGTCATGAACACTGAAGCTTTCTTT. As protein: CASSYRDRGVMNTEAFF.